These T cell receptor beta chains were read from a single sample in a study of shared clonotypes between healthy human individuals. Method: immunoSEQ multiplex PCR; TCRdb's copy keeps in-frame clones and lacks some. Of roughly 2.6 million clones detected, approximately 94% appear once; the ten largest clones hold 0.14%. The sequencing input was naive CD4+ T cells sorted from blood. The receptor source for this set is a young man in good health. Each CDR3 is given with its conserved first and last residue. D genes are given only for firm matches. Size values are once, few and many counts, or a class for expanded clones, and some rows have none.

j_gene | d_gene | abundance | v_gene | CDR3aa | CDR3nt
TRBJ2-2 | NA | NA | TRBV6-6 | CASSYPGENTGELFF | TGTGCCAGCAGTTACCCTGGAGAGAACACCGGGGAGCTGTTTTTT
TRBJ2-2 | TRBD2 | NA | TRBV30 | CAWSAIKRGGAGELFF | TGTGCCTGGAGTGCAATTAAGCGGGGGGGCGCCGGGGAGCTGTTTTTT
TRBJ2-1 | NA | NA | TRBV9 | CASSVDPSGSYNEQFF | TGTGCCAGCAGCGTAGATCCGAGCGGCTCCTACAATGAGCAGTTCTTC
TRBJ2-4 | NA | NA | TRBV27 | CASSSEAGGRAKNIQYF | TGTGCCAGCAGTTCGGAAGCGGGTGGAAGAGCCAAAAACATTCAGTACTTC
TRBJ2-2 | NA | once | TRBV5-1 | CASSLGQQGTGELFF | TGCGCCAGCAGCTTGGGACAACAGGGAACCGGGGAGCTGTTTTTT
TRBJ1-1 | NA | NA | TRBV10-3 | CAISDWQGDTEAFF | TGTGCCATCAGTGACTGGCAGGGCGACACTGAAGCTTTCTTT
TRBJ2-1 | TRBD2 | NA | TRBV7-7 | CASSSLAGGNYNEQFF | TGTGCTAGCAGCTCACTAGCGGGAGGCAACTACAATGAGCAGTTCTTC
TRBJ2-4 | TRBD1 | NA | TRBV6-5 | CASRRDRLAKNIQYF | TGTGCCAGCAGACGGGACAGGTTAGCCAAAAACATTCAGTACTTC
TRBJ1-1 | NA | few | TRBV30 | CAWKRGRRGLTEAFF | TGTGCCTGGAAGCGGGGCCGACGAGGATTAACTGAAGCTTTCTTT
TRBJ2-3 | TRBD2 | NA | TRBV29-1 | CSVGNWEREGTDTQYF | TGCAGCGTTGGGAATTGGGAGCGGGAGGGTACAGATACGCAGTATTTT
TRBJ2-7 | NA | NA | TRBV15 | CATSRDTYEQYF | TGTGCCACCAGCAGAGATACCTACGAGCAGTACTTC
TRBJ1-1 | TRBD1 | NA | TRBV7-2 | CASSSRTGGYTEAFF | TGTGCCAGCAGCTCTCGGACAGGGGGTTATACTGAAGCTTTCTTT
TRBJ1-4 | NA | NA | TRBV6-1 | CASSEFGGKLFF | TGTGCCAGCAGTGAATTTGGAGGAAAACTGTTTTTT
TRBJ1-2 | TRBD1 | NA | TRBV11-2 | CASSPPPGQGAGYTF | TGTGCCAGCAGCCCCCCCCCGGGACAGGGAGCTGGCTACACCTTC
TRBJ1-5 | NA | NA | TRBV4-1 | CASSQDGGIFNQPQHF | TGCGCCAGCAGCCAAGATGGCGGAATCTTCAATCAGCCCCAGCATTTT
TRBJ2-7 | TRBD2 | NA | TRBV10-2 | CASSESGVGGRGKMTSGSSYEQYF | TGCGCCAGCAGTGAGTCAGGGGTCGGGGGGCGCGGGAAAATGACTAGCGGGAGCTCCTACGAGCAGTACTTC
TRBJ1-5 | NA | NA | TRBV28 | CASSLSSGPGGPQHF | TGTGCCAGCAGTTTATCGTCAGGGCCCGGAGGGCCCCAGCATTTT
TRBJ2-5 | TRBD2 | NA | TRBV11-1 | CASSPGTRETQYF | TGTGCCAGCAGCCCCGGGACTAGAGAGACCCAGTACTTC
TRBJ2-7 | TRBD1 | NA | TRBV11-2 | CASSRDRVNEQYF | TGTGCCAGCAGCCGGGACAGGGTAAACGAGCAGTACTTC
TRBJ1-6 | TRBD1 | NA | TRBV2 | CASSVDRAGNSPLHF | TGTGCCAGCAGTGTGGACAGGGCGGGGAATTCACCCCTCCACTTT
TRBJ1-5 | NA | NA | TRBV10-3 | CAITQGENQPQHF | TGTGCCATCACCCAGGGCGAAAATCAGCCCCAGCATTTT
TRBJ2-5 | NA | once | TRBV19 | CASSTTEETQYF | TGTGCCAGTAGTACCACAGAAGAGACCCAGTACTTC
TRBJ2-2 | TRBD1 | NA | TRBV6-4 | CASSAGTGLTGELFF | TGTGCCAGCAGTGCCGGGACAGGGTTGACCGGGGAGCTGTTTTTT
TRBJ1-3 | NA | once | TRBV27 | CASSLKAVSGNTIYF | TGTGCCAGCAGTTTAAAAGCTGTCTCTGGAAACACCATATATTTT
TRBJ2-5 | NA | NA | TRBV12-5 | CASGHHRARETQYF | TGTGCTAGTGGTCATCACAGGGCACGTGAGACCCAGTACTTC
TRBJ2-4 | NA | NA | TRBV19 | CASSITVAKNIQYF | TGTGCCAGTAGTATTACGGTAGCCAAAAACATTCAGTACTTC
TRBJ1-5 | TRBD1 | NA | TRBV7-2 | CASSLVGTAINQPQHF | TGTGCCAGCAGCTTAGTCGGGACAGCAATTAATCAGCCCCAGCATTTT
TRBJ2-5 | TRBD1 | once | TRBV25-1 | CASSVTGGSGTQYF | TGTGCCAGCAGTGTTACAGGGGGGAGTGGGACCCAGTACTTC
TRBJ2-7 | NA | NA | TRBV6-5 | CASRHWDAFYEQYF | TGTGCCAGCAGACACTGGGACGCATTCTACGAGCAGTACTTC
TRBJ2-2 | TRBD2 | NA | TRBV5-1 | CASSRGTSPPGELFF | TGCGCCAGCAGCCGAGGGACTAGCCCTCCCGGGGAGCTGTTTTTT
TRBJ1-6 | NA | NA | TRBV6-5 | CASSSNPSSYNSPLHF | TGTGCCAGCAGTTCAAATCCGAGCTCCTATAATTCACCCCTCCACTTT
TRBJ1-3 | NA | NA | TRBV30 | CAWSPLGNTIYF | TGTGCCTGGAGTCCCCTAGGAAACACCATATATTTT
TRBJ2-7 | NA | once | TRBV5-1 | CLGYPYEQYF | TGCTTAGGGTACCCCTACGAGCAGTACTTC
TRBJ2-3 | NA | NA | TRBV18 | CASSAIGDTDTQYF | TGTGCCAGCTCAGCAATCGGAGACACAGATACGCAGTATTTT
TRBJ1-5 | TRBD1 | few | TRBV18 | CASSPDRVTNQPQHF | TGTGCCAGCTCACCAGACAGGGTGACCAATCAGCCCCAGCATTTT
TRBJ2-1 | NA | few | TRBV5-1 | CASSFDTAEQFF | TGCGCCAGCAGCTTCGACACCGCTGAGCAGTTCTTC
TRBJ1-2 | NA | NA | TRBV28 | CASSKGGNYGYTF | TGTGCCAGCAGTAAGGGGGGAAACTATGGCTACACCTTC
TRBJ1-1 | NA | few | TRBV28 | CAVMNTEAFF | TGTGCGGTCATGAACACTGAAGCTTTCTTT
TRBJ2-1 | TRBD2 | NA | TRBV5-1 | CASSTGTSGRDYNEQFF | TGCGCCAGCAGCACGGGGACTAGCGGGAGAGACTACAATGAGCAGTTCTTC
TRBJ2-1 | TRBD2 | NA | TRBV2 | CASRKTSGEGGEQFF | TGTGCCAGCAGAAAAACTAGCGGGGAGGGTGGTGAGCAGTTCTTC
TRBJ2-4 | NA | once | TRBV2 | CASSEGARNIQYF | TGTGCCAGCAGTGAAGGGGCAAGGAACATTCAGTACTTC
TRBJ1-1 | TRBD1 | NA | TRBV11-2 | CASSRGDRRNTEAFF | TGTGCCAGCAGCCGTGGGGACAGGAGAAACACTGAAGCTTTCTTT
TRBJ1-1 | TRBD1 | NA | TRBV5-4 | CASNGQGLNTEAFF | TGTGCCAGCAATGGACAGGGGCTGAACACTGAAGCTTTCTTT
TRBJ2-7 | NA | NA | TRBV19 | CASSIGSSSYEQYF | TGTGCCAGTAGTATAGGTAGTAGTTCCTACGAGCAGTACTTC
TRBJ2-7 | NA | NA | TRBV6-5 | CAARTTDYEQYF | TGTGCCGCCCGGACTACAGACTACGAGCAGTACTTC
TRBJ2-5 | NA | NA | TRBV9 | CASSVDPRGQETQYF | TGTGCCAGCAGCGTAGACCCCAGGGGACAAGAGACCCAGTACTTC
TRBJ2-2 | TRBD1 | once | TRBV6-1 | CASSLTGGTGELFF | TGTGCCAGCAGCTTGACAGGGGGCACCGGGGAGCTGTTTTTT
TRBJ1-4 | NA | once | TRBV5-1 | CASSLEGRGVEKLFF | TGCGCCAGCAGCTTAGAAGGGAGGGGCGTGGAAAAACTGTTTTTT
TRBJ2-1 | NA | NA | TRBV5-1 | CASSLEAGIEQFF | TGCGCCAGCAGCTTGGAAGCAGGGATTGAGCAGTTCTTC
TRBJ2-3 | TRBD2 | NA | TRBV5-1 | CASSPASGLTDTQYF | TGCGCCAGCAGCCCAGCTAGCGGACTAACAGATACGCAGTATTTT
TRBJ2-3 | TRBD2 | NA | TRBV7-4 | CASSEPSGRASSTDTQYF | TGTGCCAGCAGCGAACCTAGCGGGAGGGCCTCTAGCACAGATACGCAGTATTTT